Sequencing of this TCR beta chain was carried out in a study of memory CD8 T cells in hepatitis C reinfection. Time point noted: late/post reinfection, 12 to 24 weeks after detection. Sorted cells were sequenced directly ex vivo without any in vitro expansion. Donors were people who inject drugs in the Montreal HEPCO cohort. J gave up 0 bases and V 7 bases, and 15 bases lay outside the gene matches. CDR1 is SGHVS and CDR2 is FNYEAQ in the germline V gene. The CDR3 contains 18 residues. Assay: immunoSEQ multiplex PCR; the TCRdb copy retains only in-frame clones and omits some. This sample carries thousands of clones, roughly 89% of them seen once, and the ten largest clones take roughly 24%.

The clonotype originates from a man between 45 and 60 years old with hepatitis C virus infection. The J gene is TRBJ2-1, the V gene TRBV7-6; 7 positions agree with TRBD1. Sequencing was carried out using naive CD8+ T cells sorted from blood. DNA for the CDR3: TGTGCCAGCACCTCCCAGGGGGTCCTCTCCGGCTCCTACAATGAGCAGTTCTTC. The encoded protein is CASTSQGVLSGSYNEQFF.